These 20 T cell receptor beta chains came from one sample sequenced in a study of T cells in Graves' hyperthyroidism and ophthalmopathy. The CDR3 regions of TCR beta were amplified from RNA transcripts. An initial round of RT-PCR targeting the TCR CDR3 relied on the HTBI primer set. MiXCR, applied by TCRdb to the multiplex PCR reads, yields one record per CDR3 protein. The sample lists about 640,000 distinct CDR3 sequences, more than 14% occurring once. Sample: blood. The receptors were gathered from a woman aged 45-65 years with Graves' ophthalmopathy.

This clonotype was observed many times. The CDR3 sequence is CASKDSGVNYEQYF. The CDR3 coding sequence is TGTGCCAGCAAGGATAGCGGGGTAAACTACGAGCAGTACTTC. This chain joins TRBV27 and TRBJ2-7; TRBD2 agrees at 8 bases. Germline assignment: CDR1 MNHEY and CDR2 SMNVEV (reference sequence). With V trimmed by 7 bases and J by 3 bases, 8 bases remained unmatched. This CDR3 has 14 residues.

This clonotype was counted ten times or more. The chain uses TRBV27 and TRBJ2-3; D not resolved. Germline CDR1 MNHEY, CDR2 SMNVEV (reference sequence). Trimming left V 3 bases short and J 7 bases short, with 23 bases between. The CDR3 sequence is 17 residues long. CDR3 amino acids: CASSFRHTDPPQHTQYF. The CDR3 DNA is TGTGCCAGCAGTTTCCGACACACGGACCCCCCACAGCATACGCAGTATTTT.

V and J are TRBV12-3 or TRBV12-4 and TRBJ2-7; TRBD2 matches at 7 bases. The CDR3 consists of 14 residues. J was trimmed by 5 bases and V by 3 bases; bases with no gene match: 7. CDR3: CASSLWDYRNEQYF. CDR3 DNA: TGTGCCAGCAGTTTGTGGGACTATAGAAACGAGCAGTACTTC.

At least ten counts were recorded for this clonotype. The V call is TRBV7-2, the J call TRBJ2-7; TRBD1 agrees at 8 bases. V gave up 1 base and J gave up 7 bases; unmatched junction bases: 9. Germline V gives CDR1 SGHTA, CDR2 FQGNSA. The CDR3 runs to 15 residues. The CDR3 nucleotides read TGTGCCAGCAGCTTAGGACAGGGGTACGTGGGTGAGCAGTACTTC. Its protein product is CASSLGQGYVGEQYF.

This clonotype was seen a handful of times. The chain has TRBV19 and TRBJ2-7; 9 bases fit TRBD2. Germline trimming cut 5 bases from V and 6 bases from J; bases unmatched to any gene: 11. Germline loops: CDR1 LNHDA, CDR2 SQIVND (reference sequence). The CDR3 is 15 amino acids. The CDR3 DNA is TGTGCCAGTAGTGTGAGTAGCGGGAGAGGAGCCGAGCAGTACTTC. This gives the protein CASSVSSGRGAEQYF.

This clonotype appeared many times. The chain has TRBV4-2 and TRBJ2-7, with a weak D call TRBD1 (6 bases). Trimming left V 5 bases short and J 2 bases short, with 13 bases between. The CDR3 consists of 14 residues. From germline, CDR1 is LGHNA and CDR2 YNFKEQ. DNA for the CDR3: TGTGCCAGCAGCGACACAGGGAAACCCTACGAGCAGTACTTC. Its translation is CASSDTGKPYEQYF.

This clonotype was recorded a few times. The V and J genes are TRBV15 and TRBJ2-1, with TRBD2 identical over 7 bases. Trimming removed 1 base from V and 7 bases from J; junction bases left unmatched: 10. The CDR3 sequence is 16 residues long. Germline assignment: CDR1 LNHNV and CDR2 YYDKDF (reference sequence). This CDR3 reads CATSRAPGGMENEQFF. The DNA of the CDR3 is TGTGCCACCAGCAGAGCCCCGGGGGGAATGGAAAATGAGCAGTTCTTC. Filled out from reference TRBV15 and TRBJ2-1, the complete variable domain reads DAMVIQNPRYQVTQFGKPVTLSCSQTLNHNVMYWYQQKSSQAPKLLFHYYDKDFNNEADTPDNFQSRRPNTSFCFLDIRSPGLGDTAMYLCATSRAPGGMENEQFFGPGTRLTVL.

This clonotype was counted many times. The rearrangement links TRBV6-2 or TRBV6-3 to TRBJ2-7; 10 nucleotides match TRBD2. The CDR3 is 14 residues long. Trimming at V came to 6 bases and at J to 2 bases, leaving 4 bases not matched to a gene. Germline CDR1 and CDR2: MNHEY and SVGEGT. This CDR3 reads CASSHGLAAYEQYF. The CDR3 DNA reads TGTGCCAGCAGCCATGGACTAGCGGCCTACGAGCAGTACTTC.

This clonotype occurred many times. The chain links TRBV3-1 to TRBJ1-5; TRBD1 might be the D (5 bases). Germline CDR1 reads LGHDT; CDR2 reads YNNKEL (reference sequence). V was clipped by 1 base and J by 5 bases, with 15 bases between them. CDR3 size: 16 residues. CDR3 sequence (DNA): TGTGCCAGCAGCCAAGGTGACGGACAAATAGATCAGCCCCAGCATTTT. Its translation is CASSQGDGQIDQPQHF.

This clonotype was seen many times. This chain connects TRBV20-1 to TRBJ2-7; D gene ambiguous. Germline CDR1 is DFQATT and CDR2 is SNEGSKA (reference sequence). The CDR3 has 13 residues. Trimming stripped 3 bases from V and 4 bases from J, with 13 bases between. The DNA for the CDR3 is TGCAGTGCTAGGGGTCTGGGGTATTACGAGCAGTACTTC. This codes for CSARGLGYYEQYF.

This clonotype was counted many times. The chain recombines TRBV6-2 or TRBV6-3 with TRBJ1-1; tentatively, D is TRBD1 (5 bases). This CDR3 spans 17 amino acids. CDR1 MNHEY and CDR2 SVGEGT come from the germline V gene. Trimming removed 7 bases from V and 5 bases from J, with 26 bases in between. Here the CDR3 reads CASTPYRRGEEKTEAFF. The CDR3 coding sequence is TGTGCCAGCACCCCCTACCGTCGGGGGGAAGAGAAAACTGAAGCTTTCTTT.

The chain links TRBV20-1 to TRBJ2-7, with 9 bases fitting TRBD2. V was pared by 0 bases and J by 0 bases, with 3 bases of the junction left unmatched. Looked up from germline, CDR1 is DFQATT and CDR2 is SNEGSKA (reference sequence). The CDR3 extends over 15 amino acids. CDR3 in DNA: TGCAGTGCTAGAGAAGGTAGCGGGGGCTCCTACGAGCAGTACTTC. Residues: CSAREGSGGSYEQYF.

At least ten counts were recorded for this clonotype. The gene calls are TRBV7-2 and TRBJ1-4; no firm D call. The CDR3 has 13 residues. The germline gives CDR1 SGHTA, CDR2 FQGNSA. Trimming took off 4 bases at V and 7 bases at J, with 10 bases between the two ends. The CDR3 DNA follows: TGTGCCAGCAGCTCCCGGGTATCTGAAAAACTGTTTTTT. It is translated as CASSSRVSEKLFF.

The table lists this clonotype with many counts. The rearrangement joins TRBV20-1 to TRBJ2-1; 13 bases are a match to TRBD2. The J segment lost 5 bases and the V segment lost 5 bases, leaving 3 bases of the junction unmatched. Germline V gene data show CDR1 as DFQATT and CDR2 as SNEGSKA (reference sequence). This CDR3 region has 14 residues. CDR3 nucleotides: TGCAGTGCTGGGACTAGCGGGGATAACAATGAGCAGTTCTTC. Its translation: CSAGTSGDNNEQFF.

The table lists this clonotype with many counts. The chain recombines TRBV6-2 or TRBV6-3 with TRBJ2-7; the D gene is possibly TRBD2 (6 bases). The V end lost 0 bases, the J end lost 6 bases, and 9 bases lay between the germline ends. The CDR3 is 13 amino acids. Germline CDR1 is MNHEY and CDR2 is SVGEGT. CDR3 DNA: TGTGCCAGCAGTTACTCTATGGGGGGCGAGCAGTACTTC. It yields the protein CASSYSMGGEQYF.

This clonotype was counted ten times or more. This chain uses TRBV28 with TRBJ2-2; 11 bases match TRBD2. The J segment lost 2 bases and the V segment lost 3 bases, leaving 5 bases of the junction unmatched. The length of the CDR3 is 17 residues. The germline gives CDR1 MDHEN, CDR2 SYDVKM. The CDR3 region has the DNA TGTGCCAGCAGTTTGTCGACTAGCGGGGAAAACACCGGGGAGCTGTTTTTT. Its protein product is CASSLSTSGENTGELFF. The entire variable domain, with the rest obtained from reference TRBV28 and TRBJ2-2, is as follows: DVKVTQSSRYLVKRTGEKVFLECVQDMDHENMFWYRQDPGLGLRLIYFSYDVKMKEKGDIPEGYSVSREKKERFSLILESASTNQTSMYLCASSLSTSGENTGELFFGEGSRLTVL.

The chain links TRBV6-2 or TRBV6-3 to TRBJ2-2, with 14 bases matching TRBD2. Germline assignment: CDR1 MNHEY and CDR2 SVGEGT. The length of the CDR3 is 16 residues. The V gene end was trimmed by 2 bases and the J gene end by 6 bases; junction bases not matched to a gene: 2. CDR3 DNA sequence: TGTGCCAGCAGTTACGGGACTAGCGGGAGCCCCGGGGAGCTGTTTTTT. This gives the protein CASSYGTSGSPGELFF.

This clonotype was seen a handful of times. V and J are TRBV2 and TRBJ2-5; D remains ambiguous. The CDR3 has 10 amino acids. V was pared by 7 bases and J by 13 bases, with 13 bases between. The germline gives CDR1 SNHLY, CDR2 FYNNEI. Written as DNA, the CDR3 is TGTGCCAGCAAGGTTGGGTATCTGTACTTC. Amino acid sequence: CASKVGYLYF. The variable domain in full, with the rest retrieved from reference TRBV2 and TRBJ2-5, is EPEVTQTPSHQVTQMGQEVILRCVPISNHLYFYWYRQILGQKVEFLVSFYNNEISEKSEIFDDQFSVERPDGSNFTLKIRSTKLEDSAMYFCASKVGYLYFGPGTRLLVL.

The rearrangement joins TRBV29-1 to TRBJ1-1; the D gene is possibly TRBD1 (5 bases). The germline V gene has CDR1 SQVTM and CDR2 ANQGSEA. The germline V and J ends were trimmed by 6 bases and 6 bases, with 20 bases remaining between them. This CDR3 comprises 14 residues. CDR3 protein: CSVATDPSAAEAFF. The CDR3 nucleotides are TGCAGCGTAGCGACAGACCCTTCAGCCGCTGAAGCTTTCTTT. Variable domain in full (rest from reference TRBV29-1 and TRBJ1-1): SAVISQKPSRDICQRGTSLTIQCQVDSQVTMMFWYRQQPGQSLTLIATANQGSEATYESGFVIDKFPISRPNLTFSTLTVSNMSPEDSSIYLCSVATDPSAAEAFFGQGTRLTVV.

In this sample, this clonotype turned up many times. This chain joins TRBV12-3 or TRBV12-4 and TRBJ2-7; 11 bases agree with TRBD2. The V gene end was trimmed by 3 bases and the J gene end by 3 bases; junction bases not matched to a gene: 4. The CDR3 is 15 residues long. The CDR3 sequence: CASSLRLAGLYEQYF. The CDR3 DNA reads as TGTGCCAGCAGTTTGAGACTAGCGGGACTCTACGAGCAGTACTTC.